One sample yielded the 8 T cell receptor beta chains listed below, sequenced in a study of T cells in Graves' hyperthyroidism and ophthalmopathy. RNA transcripts provided the source from which TCR beta CDR3 regions were amplified. A set of HTBI primers served as the primers for a first-round RT-PCR of the TCR CDR3. TCRdb itself ran the multiplex PCR reads through MiXCR, one entry per CDR3 protein. This sample has 360,000 or so distinct CDR3 sequences, with approximately 18% found just once. The sequenced material came from blood. The receptors originated from a woman in her thirties or forties with Graves' ophthalmopathy.

This clonotype was seen ten or more times. Mismatch with germline at one junction end may stem from a read error. V gene TRBV19 combines with J gene TRBJ2-7, with 9 bases matching TRBD1. CDR1 is LNHDA, CDR2 SQIVND, per germline (reference sequence). The CDR3 loop spans 15 amino acids. The CDR3 DNA sequence: TGCGCCAGTAGTGGGGAGGGACAGGGTCCCTACGAGCAGTACTTC. It codes for CASSGEGQGPYEQYF.

This clonotype was recorded many times. Since a much larger clone is just one base distant, this may be a read error. J is TRBJ1-1 and V is TRBV12-3 or TRBV12-4; no clear D gene. The CDR3 spans 13 residues. CDR3 region: CANSLDGNTEAFF. The CDR3 region has the DNA TGTGCCAACAGTTTAGACGGGAACACTGAAGCTTTCTTT.

Many counts were recorded for this clonotype. The CDR3 sequence: CASSEQGQNQPQHF. As DNA, the CDR3 is TGTGCCAGCAGTGAACAGGGGCAGAATCAGCCCCAGCATTTT. The chain is built from TRBV2 and TRBJ1-5, with D perhaps matching TRBD1 (6 bases). Trimming took off 2 bases at V and 4 bases at J, with 9 bases between the two ends. There are 14 residues in the CDR3. Per the germline V gene, CDR1 is SNHLY and CDR2 is FYNNEI.

The sample holds many counts of this clonotype. The V gene is TRBV6-2 or TRBV6-3, the J gene TRBJ2-4; weak D call: TRBD2 (5 bases). V lost 8 bases and J 6 bases, leaving 8 bases between the germline ends. The CDR3 length is 11 residues. Germline values: CDR1 MNHEY, CDR2 SVGEGT. The CDR3 here is CASQEGNIQYF. The CDR3, as DNA: TGTGCCAGCCAAGAGGGAAACATTCAGTACTTC.

This CDR3 reads CASSKNRDRTYEQYF. CDR3 nucleotide sequence: TGTGCCAGCAGCAAAAACCGGGACAGGACCTACGAGCAGTACTTC. V is TRBV28 and J is TRBJ2-7; TRBD1 matches 8 bases. Trimming removed 6 bases from V and 2 bases from J; junction bases left unmatched: 9. The CDR3 runs to 15 residues. CDR1 and CDR2 (germline): MDHEN, SYDVKM. Full variable domain (outside the CDR3, taken from reference TRBV28 and TRBJ2-7): DVKVTQSSRYLVKRTGEKVFLECVQDMDHENMFWYRQDPGLGLRLIYFSYDVKMKEKGDIPEGYSVSREKKERFSLILESASTNQTSMYLCASSKNRDRTYEQYFGPGTRLTVT.

The V gene is TRBV28, the J gene TRBJ1-2; D gene ambiguous. The CDR3 has 15 amino acids. Germline lookup yields CDR1 MDHEN and CDR2 SYDVKM. Trimming removed 5 bases at V and 0 bases at J, with 13 bases between. The CDR3 here is CASSERPTSNYGYTF. DNA of the CDR3: TGTGCCAGCAGTGAACGACCAACTTCTAACTATGGCTACACCTTC.

This clonotype was detected ten times or more. The DNA of the CDR3 is TGTGCCAGCAGCCGCGGCCCCAACGATGGCTACACCTTC. It encodes CASSRGPNDGYTF. The chain couples TRBV5-5 to TRBJ1-2; D remains ambiguous. CDR1 and CDR2 from the germline V gene are SGHKS and YYEKEE (reference sequence). The CDR3 is 13 residues long. The V and J ends lost 4 bases and 6 bases respectively, with 13 bases between them.

In this sample, this clonotype turned up many times. V is TRBV12-3 or TRBV12-4 and J is TRBJ2-7, with no clear D. V lost 4 bases and J lost 5, with 18 bases in between. CDR3 size: 15 residues. The CDR3 DNA reads as TGTGCCAGCAGTTCTTCACAGAATCAACGACACGAGCAGTACTTC. The encoded protein is CASSSSQNQRHEQYF.